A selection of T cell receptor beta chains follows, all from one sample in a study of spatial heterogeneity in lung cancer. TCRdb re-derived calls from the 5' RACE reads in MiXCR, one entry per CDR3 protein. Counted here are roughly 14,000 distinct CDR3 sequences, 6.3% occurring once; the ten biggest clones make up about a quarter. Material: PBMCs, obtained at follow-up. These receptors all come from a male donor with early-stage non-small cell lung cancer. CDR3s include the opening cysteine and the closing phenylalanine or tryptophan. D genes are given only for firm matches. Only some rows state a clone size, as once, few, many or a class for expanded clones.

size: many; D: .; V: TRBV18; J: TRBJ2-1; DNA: TGTGCCAGCTCACCACCGGGAGAGGATGAGCAGTTCTTC; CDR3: CASSPPGEDEQFF
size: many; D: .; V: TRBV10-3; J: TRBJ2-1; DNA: TGTGCCATCAGTGAGGGAGTTCCCAATGAGCAGTTCTTC; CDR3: CAISEGVPNEQFF
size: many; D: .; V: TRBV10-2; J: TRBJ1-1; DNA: TGCGCCAGCTCACTACAGGGATCCCTGAACACTGAAGCTTTCTTT; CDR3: CASSLQGSLNTEAFF
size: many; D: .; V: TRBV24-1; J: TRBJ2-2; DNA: TGTGCCACCAGTGATCCAACAGGCACCGGGGAGCTGTTTTTT; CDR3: CATSDPTGTGELFF
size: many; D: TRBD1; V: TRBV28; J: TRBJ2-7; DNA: TGTGCCAGCAGTTTAGGACAGGGTGAGCGCGAGCAGTACTTC; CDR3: CASSLGQGEREQYF
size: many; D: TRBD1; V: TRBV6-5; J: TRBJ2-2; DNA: TGTGCCAGCAGACAGGGGTGGAGGACCGGGGAGCTGTTTTTT; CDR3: CASRQGWRTGELFF
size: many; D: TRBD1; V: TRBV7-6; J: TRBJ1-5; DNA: TGTGCCAGCAGCTCCGCTGGACAGGGAGCGGGGAGCAATCAGCCCCAGCATTTT; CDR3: CASSSAGQGAGSNQPQHF
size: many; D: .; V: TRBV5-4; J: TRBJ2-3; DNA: TGTGCCAGCAGCTTGGGGCACGGGGGAGGCACAGATACGCAGTATTTT; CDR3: CASSLGHGGGTDTQYF
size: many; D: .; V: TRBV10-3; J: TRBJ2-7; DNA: TGTGCCATCAATTCTATATCCTCCTACGAGCAGTACTTC; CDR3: CAINSISSYEQYF
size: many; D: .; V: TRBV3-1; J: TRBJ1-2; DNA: TGTGCCAGCAGCCATAGGGATCTCACAGCTAACTATGGCTACACCTTC; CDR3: CASSHRDLTANYGYTF
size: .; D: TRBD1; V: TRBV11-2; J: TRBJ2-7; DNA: TGTGCCAGCAGCATCTCAGGGGGCGAGCAGTACTTC; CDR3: CASSISGGEQYF
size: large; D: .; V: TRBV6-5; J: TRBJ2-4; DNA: TGTGCCAGCAGTTCCCCTGGACAAGGCAAAAACATTCAGTACTTC; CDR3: CASSSPGQGKNIQYF
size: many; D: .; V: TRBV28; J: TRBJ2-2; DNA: TGTGCCAGCAGTTTAGCCATGGCCGCCGGGGAGCTGTTTTTT; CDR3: CASSLAMAAGELFF
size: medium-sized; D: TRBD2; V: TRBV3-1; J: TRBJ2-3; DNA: TGTGCCAGCAGCCAGAAGAGGCAAGCGGGAGCAGATACGCAGTATTTT; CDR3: CASSQKRQAGADTQYF
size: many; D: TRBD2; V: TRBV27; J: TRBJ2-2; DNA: TGTGCCAGCAGTCCCCTTAGCGGGACGGACACCGGGGAGCTGTTTTTT; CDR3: CASSPLSGTDTGELFF
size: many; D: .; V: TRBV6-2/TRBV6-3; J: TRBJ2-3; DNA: TGTGCCAGCAGTTACCTACTACAAACAACAGATACGCAGTATTTT; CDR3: CASSYLLQTTDTQYF
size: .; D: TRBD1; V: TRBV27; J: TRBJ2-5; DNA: TGTGCCAGCAGTCGGACAGGGGTGGACACCCAGTACTTC; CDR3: CASSRTGVDTQYF
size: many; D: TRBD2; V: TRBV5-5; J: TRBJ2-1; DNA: TGTGCCAGCAGCCGGGGACTAGCGGGATACAATGAGCAGTTCTTC; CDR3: CASSRGLAGYNEQFF
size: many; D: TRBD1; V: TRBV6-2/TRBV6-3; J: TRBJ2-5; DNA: TGTGCCAGCAGTTACCGACAGGGAGCATCAGAGACCCAGTACTTC; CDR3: CASSYRQGASETQYF
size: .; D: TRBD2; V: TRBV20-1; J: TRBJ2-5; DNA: TGCAGTGCTAGAGAGGGACTAGCGGGAGAGACCCAGTACTTC; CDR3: CSAREGLAGETQYF
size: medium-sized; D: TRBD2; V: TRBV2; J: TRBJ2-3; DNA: TGTGCCAGCAGTGTCGGACTAGCGGGGAACACAGATACGCAGTATTTT; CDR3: CASSVGLAGNTDTQYF
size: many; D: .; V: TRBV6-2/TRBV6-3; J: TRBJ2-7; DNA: TGTGCCAGCAGCACGCGGGGCGAGCAGTACTTC; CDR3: CASSTRGEQYF
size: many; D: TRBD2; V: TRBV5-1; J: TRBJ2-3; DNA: TGCGCCAGCAGCTTGGTAGCTAGCGGGCTTGGAGATACGCAGTATTTT; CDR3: CASSLVASGLGDTQYF
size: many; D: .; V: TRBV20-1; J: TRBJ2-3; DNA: TGCAGTGCGGGGGGCGGGACTGATACGCAGTATTTT; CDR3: CSAGGGTDTQYF
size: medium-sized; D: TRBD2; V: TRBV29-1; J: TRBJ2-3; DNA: TGCAGCGTCCGACAACGGACTAGCGGGAGCACAGATACGCAGTATTTT; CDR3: CSVRQRTSGSTDTQYF
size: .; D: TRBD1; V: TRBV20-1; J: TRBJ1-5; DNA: TGCAGTGCTTGGGAACAGGGGGCTGGGACTCAGCCCCAGCATTTT; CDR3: CSAWEQGAGTQPQHF
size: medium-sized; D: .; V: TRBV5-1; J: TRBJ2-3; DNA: TGCGCCAGCAGCCCGCGGACGGGCACAGATACGCAGTATTTT; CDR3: CASSPRTGTDTQYF
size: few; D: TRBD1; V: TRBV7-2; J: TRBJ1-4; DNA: TGTGCCAGCAGCTTAGCAGGGGGCCGTGAAAAACTGTTTTTT; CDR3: CASSLAGGREKLFF
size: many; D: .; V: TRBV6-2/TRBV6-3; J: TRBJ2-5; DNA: TGTGCCAGCAGTCGGGCGACAGCCCAAGAGACCCAGTACTTC; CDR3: CASSRATAQETQYF
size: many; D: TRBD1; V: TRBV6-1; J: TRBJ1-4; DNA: TGTGCCAGCGGGGGACAGGGGATAACTAATGAAAAACTGTTTTTT; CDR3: CASGGQGITNEKLFF
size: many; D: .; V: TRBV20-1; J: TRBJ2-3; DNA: TGCAGTGCCCCAGGGATGGCTAGCACAGATACGCAGTATTTT; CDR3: CSAPGMASTDTQYF
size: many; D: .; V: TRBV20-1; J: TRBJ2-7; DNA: TGCAGTGCTAGGGAGGGAGAATACGAGCAGTACTTC; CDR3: CSAREGEYEQYF
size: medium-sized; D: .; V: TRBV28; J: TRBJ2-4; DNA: TGTGCCAGCAGTTTACCCTTGTGGCGGTCCTTAGCCAAAAACATTCAGTACTTC; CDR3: CASSLPLWRSLAKNIQYF
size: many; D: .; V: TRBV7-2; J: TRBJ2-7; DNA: TGTGCCAGCAGCTTAGAGGGGTACTCCCCGTACTTC; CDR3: CASSLEGYSPYF
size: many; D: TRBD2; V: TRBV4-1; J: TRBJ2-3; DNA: TGCGCCAGCAGCCAAGATCTTGGGATAGCGGGCAGCACAGATACGCAGTATTTT; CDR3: CASSQDLGIAGSTDTQYF
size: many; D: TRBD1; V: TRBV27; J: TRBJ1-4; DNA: TGTGCCAGCAGGCGACAGGGACCTAATGAAAAACTGTTTTTT; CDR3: CASRRQGPNEKLFF
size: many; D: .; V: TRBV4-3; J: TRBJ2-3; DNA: TGCGCCAGCAGCCAAGATCGCAGTGCCACAGATACGCAGTATTTT; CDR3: CASSQDRSATDTQYF
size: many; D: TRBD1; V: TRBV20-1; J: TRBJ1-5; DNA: TGCAGTGCTAGGATCAGGGGGCCGGGCAATCAGCCCCAGCATTTT; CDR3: CSARIRGPGNQPQHF
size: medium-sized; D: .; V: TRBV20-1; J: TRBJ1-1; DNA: TGCAGTGCCCGGAAGCAGGGGAACACTGAAGCTTTCTTT; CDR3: CSARKQGNTEAFF
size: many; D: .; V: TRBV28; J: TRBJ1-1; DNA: TGTGCCAGCAGTTTTCGTACAGGGAAGGACACTGAAGCTTTCTTT; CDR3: CASSFRTGKDTEAFF
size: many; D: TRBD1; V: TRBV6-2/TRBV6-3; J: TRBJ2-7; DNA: TGTGCCAGCAGTTACGAACAGGGGTCATACGAGCAGTACTTC; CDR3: CASSYEQGSYEQYF
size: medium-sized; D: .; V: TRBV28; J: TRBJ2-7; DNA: TGTGCCACGGCGGGGGACACCTACGAGCAGTACTTC; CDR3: CATAGDTYEQYF